These 28 T cell receptor beta chains came from one sample sequenced in a study of vaccination and CD4 T cells after COVID-19. Scientists ran DNA taken from cultured CD4+ T cells through the Oncomine TCR Beta short-read assay for sequencing. TCRdb fed the PCR reads into MiXCR, producing one record per CDR3 protein. The data contain almost 20,000 distinct CDR3 sequences, approximately 50% of them singletons. Treatment here: approximately 9-day PBMC culture with coronavirus spike peptide pools or control peptides (ViraFEST assay). Their antigen targets remain unknown. This material consisted of CD4+ T cells from blood, cultured in vitro, taken before SARS-CoV-2 vaccination. The receptors stem from a human donor who had recovered from COVID-19.

The sample holds one count of this clonotype. V usage is TRBV5-1 and J usage is TRBJ1-1; D is possibly TRBD1 (5 bases). The ends were cut back, 4 bases at V and 1 base at J, with 14 bases in the middle. The CDR3 runs 15 residues. Germline V gene data show CDR1 as SGHRS and CDR2 as YFSETQ. The DNA of the CDR3 is TGCGCCAGCAGCGGACTCGGGGGATCGAACACTGAAGCTTTCTTT. Protein: CASSGLGGSNTEAFF.

The rearrangement links TRBV7-2 to TRBJ2-7; 16 nucleotides line up with TRBD2. Germline assignment: CDR1 SGHTA and CDR2 FQGNSA. J gave up 2 bases and V 1 base, and 8 bases lay outside the gene matches. There are 19 residues in the CDR3. The CDR3 loop reads CASSLGVGLAGGRAYEQYF. CDR3 nucleotide sequence: TGTGCCAGCAGCTTAGGGGTGGGACTAGCGGGAGGGAGGGCCTACGAGCAGTACTTC.

V and J are TRBV7-2 and TRBJ2-1, with a tentative D call TRBD2 (6 bases). CDR1 and CDR2 from the germline V gene are SGHTA and FQGNSA. This CDR3 comprises 14 residues. The V end lost 1 base, the J end lost 6 bases, and 10 bases lay between the germline ends. In nucleotides, the CDR3 is TGTGCCAGCAGCTTAGGGACTACGATCAATGAGCAGTTCTTC. This sequence encodes CASSLGTTINEQFF.

This clonotype is labeled as medium-sized. This chain joins TRBV19 and TRBJ1-2, with 9 bases lining up with TRBD1. Germline CDR1 LNHDA, CDR2 SQIVND (reference sequence). The CDR3 consists of 14 residues. The J segment lost 6 bases and the V segment lost 2 bases, leaving 4 bases of the junction unmatched. In nucleotides, the CDR3 is TGTGCCAGTAGTATACCTGGGACAGGGCATGGCTACACCTTC. The encoded protein is CASSIPGTGHGYTF.

The V and J genes are TRBV28 and TRBJ2-5, with 9 bases that match TRBD2. The germline gives CDR1 MDHEN, CDR2 SYDVKM. After removal of 6 bases from V and 3 bases from J, the junction contained 8 bases not matched to a gene. CDR3 length: 15 amino acids. The CDR3 nucleotides read TGTGCCAGCAGGTCTAGCGGGACGGGAAAAGAGACCCAGTACTTC. This sequence encodes CASRSSGTGKETQYF.

The V call is TRBV7-3, the J call TRBJ1-2; tentative D call: TRBD1 (5 bases). Trimming cost V 5 bases and J 2 bases, with 15 bases left between them. The CDR3 is 15 residues long. Germline loops: CDR1 SGHTA, CDR2 FQGTGA. The CDR3 reads CASSPSSGKNYGYTF. As DNA, the CDR3 is TGTGCCAGCAGCCCGAGCTCAGGGAAAAACTATGGCTACACCTTC.

This clonotype appeared a few times. The gene calls are TRBV10-3 and TRBJ1-5; D is ambiguous. Trimming cost V 2 bases and J 4 bases, with 12 bases left between them. Looked up from germline, CDR1 is ENHRY and CDR2 is SYGVKD. The length of the CDR3 is 15 residues. The CDR3 is CAISERTDNNQPQHF. The CDR3 DNA sequence: TGTGCCATCAGTGAGCGTACAGACAATAATCAGCCCCAGCATTTT.

There are a few counts of this clonotype. CDR3 sequence: CASSNHSWNYGYTF. DNA of the CDR3: TGTGCCAGCAGCAACCATTCTTGGAACTATGGCTACACCTTC. The genes are TRBV21-1 and TRBJ1-2. TRBV21-1 is a recognized pseudogene. CDR3 size: 14 residues.

Comment on this clonotype: One end of the junction varies from germline; a read error may be responsible. V usage is TRBV7-2 and J usage is TRBJ2-7, with D maybe TRBD2 (6 bases). Germline loops: CDR1 SGHTA, CDR2 FQGNSA. The CDR3 is 15 residues long. CDR3 amino acids: CASSLVGGNSHEQYF. The CDR3 DNA reads as TGTGCCAGCAGCTTAGTAGGCGGGAACTCCCACGAGCAGTACTTC.

The CDR3 bases are TGTGCCAGCAGTGAAAGGACAGGGGGGGATGAAAAACTGTTTTTT. Translated, it gives CASSERTGGDEKLFF. This chain links TRBV28 with TRBJ1-4; the match to TRBD1 covers 10 bases. V shed 5 bases and J 6 bases; nucleotides not matched to a gene: 6. Germline CDR1 reads MDHEN; CDR2 reads SYDVKM. The CDR3 spans 15 residues.

This clonotype turned up a few times. V is TRBV25-1 and J is TRBJ2-2, with D tentatively TRBD1 (6 bases). Trimming stripped 6 bases from V and 5 bases from J, with 13 bases between. This CDR3 is built from 14 residues. In germline, CDR1 is MGHDK, CDR2 SYGVNS. The CDR3 DNA sequence: TGTGCCAGCAGGCTCAACAGGGCAACCGGGGAGCTGTTTTTT. It is translated as CASRLNRATGELFF. The full variable domain, with the rest looked up from reference TRBV25-1 and TRBJ2-2, is EADIYQTPRYLVIGTGKKITLECSQTMGHDKMYWYQQDPGMELHLIHYSYGVNSTEKGDLSSESTVSRIRTEHFPLTLESARPSHTSQYLCASRLNRATGELFFGEGSRLTVL.

The chain employs TRBV5-1 and TRBJ1-2; a possible D gene is TRBD1 (5 bases). Germline assignment: CDR1 SGHRS and CDR2 YFSETQ. The CDR3 sequence is 15 residues long. V lost 4 bases and J lost 5, with 18 bases in between. CDR3 sequence (DNA): TGCGCCAGCAGCCGGGACGGAGGTGGGACGTATGGCTACACCTTC. It is translated as CASSRDGGGTYGYTF.

The chain links TRBV10-3 to TRBJ2-5, with D uncertain. Germline lookup yields CDR1 ENHRY and CDR2 SYGVKD. There are 14 residues in the CDR3. Deletions cut 0 bases from V and 5 bases from J, with 10 bases between. CDR3 in DNA: TGTGCCATCAGTGAGTCCAGCACGGTTGAGACCCAGTACTTC. Residues: CAISESSTVETQYF.

V usage is TRBV10-3 and J usage is TRBJ2-7; no clear D. V lost 3 bases, J lost 2 bases, and 14 bases lay in between. This CDR3 comprises 15 residues. Germline assignment: CDR1 ENHRY and CDR2 SYGVKD. CDR3 sequence (DNA): TGTGCCATCAGTGACGGTATCTCCAATCCCTACGAGCAGTACTTC. As protein: CAISDGISNPYEQYF.

This sequence joins TRBV7-8 and TRBJ2-7; a weak D match, TRBD2 (6 bases). CDR3 size: 15 residues. V was trimmed by 7 bases and J by 0 bases, leaving 16 bases between them. Germline-derived CDR1 and CDR2 are SGHVS and FQNEAQ. CDR3 nucleotides: TGTGCCAGCATTCCCGATGCGGGATTCTCCTACGAGCAGTACTTC. This encodes CASIPDAGFSYEQYF.

This clonotype was observed a handful of times. The chain has TRBV11-3 and TRBJ2-5; a possible D gene is TRBD1 (6 bases). Trimming stripped 5 bases from V and 5 bases from J, with 6 bases between. Germline loops: CDR1 SGHNT, CDR2 YENEEA. CDR3 size: 11 residues. The CDR3 loop is CASSTGETQYF. The CDR3 coding sequence is TGTGCCAGCAGCACAGGGGAGACCCAGTACTTC. Looking up the rest from reference TRBV11-3 and TRBJ2-5 gives the full variable domain: EAGVVQSPRYKIIEKKQPVAFWCNPISGHNTLYWYLQNLGQGPELLIRYENEEAVDDSQLPKDRFSAERLKGVDSTLKIQPAELGDSAVYLCASSTGETQYFGPGTRLLVL.

The gene calls are TRBV12-3 or TRBV12-4 and TRBJ1-2; D is ambiguous. The V gene lost 2 bases and the J gene lost 3 bases, with 10 bases spanning the gap. The CDR3 extends over 14 amino acids. CDR3 DNA sequence: TGTGCCAGCAGTTTACACCAGGCCCACTATGGCTACACCTTC. This translates into CASSLHQAHYGYTF.

The chain carries TRBV7-2 and TRBJ1-1; no clear D. The CDR3 sequence is 13 residues long. The germline gives CDR1 SGHTA, CDR2 FQGNSA. Deletions cut 1 base from V and 1 base from J, with 4 bases between. Here the CDR3 reads CASSLDRNTEAFF. Written as DNA, the CDR3 is TGTGCCAGCAGCTTAGACAGGAACACTGAAGCTTTCTTT.

This clonotype was found a few times. J is TRBJ2-2 and V is TRBV7-2; TRBD1 aligns across 7 bases. The trim removed 5 bases at V and 5 bases at J, leaving 8 bases unmatched. Germline loops: CDR1 SGHTA, CDR2 FQGNSA. The CDR3 consists of 15 residues. As DNA, the CDR3 is TGTGCCAGCAGCCCCATCGACAGGGTTACCGGGGAGCTGTTTTTT. Translation: CASSPIDRVTGELFF.

The chain carries TRBV5-1 and TRBJ2-5, with 7 nucleotides matching TRBD1. CDR3 length: 13 residues. The germline V gene encodes CDR1 SGHRS and CDR2 YFSETQ. Unmatched junction bases numbered 0, after V lost 0 bases and J lost 4 bases. DNA for the CDR3: TGCGCCAGCAGCTTGGCAGGGGGAGAGACCCAGTACTTC. Its protein product is CASSLAGGETQYF.

The chain combines TRBV7-9 with TRBJ2-5, with TRBD2 matching over 15 bases. J was trimmed by 5 bases and V by 5 bases; bases with no gene match: 18. This CDR3 has 20 amino acids. Germline V gives CDR1 SEHNR, CDR2 FQNEAQ (reference sequence). The CDR3 region is CASSPHLPGLAGGFPETQYF. The CDR3 region has the DNA TGTGCCAGCAGCCCACATCTCCCGGGACTAGCGGGAGGTTTTCCGGAGACCCAGTACTTC.

The J gene is TRBJ1-6, the V gene TRBV21-1; the table calls TRBD1, which could not be checked here. TRBV21-1 is a documented pseudogene. The CDR3 consists of 20 residues. Written as DNA, the CDR3 is TGTGCCAGCAGCCTACGGACTCCAGACTACCCCTACGAGGATAATTCACCCCTCCACTTT. This gives the protein CASSLRTPDYPYEDNSPLHF.

The chain has TRBV15 and TRBJ2-3; a possible D gene is TRBD1 (5 bases). CDR3 size: 16 residues. Germline V gene lookup returns CDR1 LNHNV and CDR2 YYDKDF (reference sequence). V was trimmed by 0 bases and J by 2 bases, leaving 12 bases between them. The CDR3 DNA is TGTGCCACCAGCAGAGACCTTGGGGCGGACACAGATACGCAGTATTTT. Protein product: CATSRDLGADTDTQYF. Supplemented by reference TRBV15 and TRBJ2-3, the full variable domain reads DAMVIQNPRYQVTQFGKPVTLSCSQTLNHNVMYWYQQKSSQAPKLLFHYYDKDFNNEADTPDNFQSRRPNTSFCFLDIRSPGLGDTAMYLCATSRDLGADTDTQYFGPGTRLTVL.

This chain joins TRBV29-1 and TRBJ1-2; TRBD1 might be the D (5 bases). Trimming shortened V by 4 bases and J by 4 bases, and 13 bases separated the two germline ends. CDR3 length: 13 amino acids. Germline lookup yields CDR1 SQVTM and CDR2 ANQGSEA. This CDR3 is CSVVRAGGYGYTF. The CDR3 DNA reads TGCAGCGTTGTACGGGCGGGGGGCTATGGCTACACCTTC.

In its sample, this clonotype was seen a few times. The chain carries TRBV20-1 and TRBJ1-2; D not certain. This CDR3 has 14 amino acids. Germline V gene data show CDR1 as DFQATT and CDR2 as SNEGSKA (reference sequence). The V end was cut by 1 base, the J end by 0 bases, with 9 bases between. CDR3 sequence reads: CSARGAIANYGYTF. CDR3 in DNA: TGCAGTGCTAGAGGTGCCATAGCTAACTATGGCTACACCTTC.

This chain joins TRBV12-3 or TRBV12-4 and TRBJ1-2, with a tentative D call TRBD1 (5 bases). The germline V and J ends were trimmed by 1 base and 2 bases, with 11 bases remaining between them. This CDR3 has 15 amino acids. The CDR3 spells CASSLGGGANYGYTF. The CDR3 DNA reads TGTGCCAGCAGTTTAGGCGGAGGGGCCAACTATGGCTACACCTTC.

The chain links TRBV7-2 to TRBJ2-7; a weak D match, TRBD2 (6 bases). Trimming stripped 1 base from V and 0 bases from J, with 10 bases between. The germline V gene has CDR1 SGHTA and CDR2 FQGNSA. The CDR3 contains 15 residues. CDR3 DNA sequence: TGTGCCAGCAGCTTAGTAGGCGGGAACTCCTACGAGCAGTACTTC. It translates to CASSLVGGNSYEQYF.

The chain recombines TRBV28 with TRBJ1-5; D not resolved. Germline V gene sequence: CDR1 MDHEN, CDR2 SYDVKM. Trimming pared 7 bases from V and 4 bases from J, leaving 23 bases between. This CDR3 has 17 amino acids. CDR3 sequence (DNA): TGTGCCAGCACCACTACCGTCGAATATGTAAGAAATCAGCCCCAGCATTTT. Protein: CASTTTVEYVRNQPQHF. The full variable domain, its missing parts supplied by reference TRBV28 and TRBJ1-5, is DVKVTQSSRYLVKRTGEKVFLECVQDMDHENMFWYRQDPGLGLRLIYFSYDVKMKEKGDIPEGYSVSREKKERFSLILESASTNQTSMYLCASTTTVEYVRNQPQHFGDGTRLSIL.